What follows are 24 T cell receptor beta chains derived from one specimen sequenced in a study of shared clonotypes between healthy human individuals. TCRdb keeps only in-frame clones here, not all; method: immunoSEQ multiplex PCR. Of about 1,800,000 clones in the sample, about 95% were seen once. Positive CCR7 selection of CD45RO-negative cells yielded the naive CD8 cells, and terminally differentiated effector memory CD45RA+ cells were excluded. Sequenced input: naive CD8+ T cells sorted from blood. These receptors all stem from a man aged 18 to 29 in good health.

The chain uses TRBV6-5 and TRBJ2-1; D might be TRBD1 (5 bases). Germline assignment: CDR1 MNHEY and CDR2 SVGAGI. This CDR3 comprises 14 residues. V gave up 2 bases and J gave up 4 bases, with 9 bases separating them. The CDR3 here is CASSYTSGYNEQFF. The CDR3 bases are TGTGCCAGCAGTTACACTTCAGGGTACAATGAGCAGTTCTTC.

In nucleotides, the CDR3 is TGCAGCGTTAGGGGACAGCCGGAAGGGGCCGGGGAGCTGTTTTTT. Translation gives CSVRGQPEGAGELFF. The J gene is TRBJ2-2, the V gene TRBV29-1; 7 bases fit TRBD1. In germline, CDR1 is SQVTM, CDR2 ANQGSEA. The V gene end was trimmed by 5 bases and the J gene end by 6 bases; junction bases not matched to a gene: 12. CDR3 size: 15 residues.

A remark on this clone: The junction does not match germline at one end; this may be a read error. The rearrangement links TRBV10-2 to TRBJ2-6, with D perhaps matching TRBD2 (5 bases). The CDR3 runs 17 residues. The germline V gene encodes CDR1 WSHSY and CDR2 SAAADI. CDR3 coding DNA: TGCGCCAGCAGTGAGGGCAGACTAAGCTCTGAGGCCAACGTCCTGACTTTC. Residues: CASSEGRLSSEANVLTF.

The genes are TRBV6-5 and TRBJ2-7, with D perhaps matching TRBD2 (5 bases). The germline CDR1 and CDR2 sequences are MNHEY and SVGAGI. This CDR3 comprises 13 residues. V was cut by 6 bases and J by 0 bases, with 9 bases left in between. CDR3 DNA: TGTGCCAGCAGGGACTTGAACTCCTACGAGCAGTACTTC. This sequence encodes CASRDLNSYEQYF.

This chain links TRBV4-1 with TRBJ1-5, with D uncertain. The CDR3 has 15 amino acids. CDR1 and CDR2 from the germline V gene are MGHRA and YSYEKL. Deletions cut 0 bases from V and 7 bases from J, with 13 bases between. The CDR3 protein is CASSQDSGSGQPQHF. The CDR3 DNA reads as TGCGCCAGCAGCCAAGATTCCGGTTCAGGACAGCCCCAGCATTTT.

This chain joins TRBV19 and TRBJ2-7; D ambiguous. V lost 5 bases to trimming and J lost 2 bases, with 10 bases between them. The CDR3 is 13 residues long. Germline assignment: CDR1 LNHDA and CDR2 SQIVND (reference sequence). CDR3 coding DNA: TGTGCCAGTAGTCGGGCCCTAACCTACGAGCAGTACTTC. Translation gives CASSRALTYEQYF. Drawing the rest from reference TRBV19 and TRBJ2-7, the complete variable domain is DGGITQSPKYLFRKEGQNVTLSCEQNLNHDAMYWYRQDPGQGLRLIYYSQIVNDFQKGDIAEGYSVSREKKESFPLTVTSAQKNPTAFYLCASSRALTYEQYFGPGTRLTVT.

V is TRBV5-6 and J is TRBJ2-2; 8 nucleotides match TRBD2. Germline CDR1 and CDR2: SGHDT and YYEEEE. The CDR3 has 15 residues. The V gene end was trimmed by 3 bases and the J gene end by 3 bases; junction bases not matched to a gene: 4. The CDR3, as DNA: TGTGCCAGCAGCTCCGGACTAGCCCACACCGGGGAGCTGTTTTTT. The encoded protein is CASSSGLAHTGELFF.

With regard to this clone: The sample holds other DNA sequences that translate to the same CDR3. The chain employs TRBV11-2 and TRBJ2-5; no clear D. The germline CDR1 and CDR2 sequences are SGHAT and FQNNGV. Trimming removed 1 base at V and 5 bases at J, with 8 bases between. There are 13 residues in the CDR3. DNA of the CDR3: TGTGCCAGCAGCTTAGTTTTAGGGGAGACCCAGTACTTC. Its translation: CASSLVLGETQYF.

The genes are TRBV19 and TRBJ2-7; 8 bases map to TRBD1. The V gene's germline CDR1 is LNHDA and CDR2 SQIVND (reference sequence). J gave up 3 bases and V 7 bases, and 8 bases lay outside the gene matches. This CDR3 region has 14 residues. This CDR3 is CASKQTGEYYEQYF. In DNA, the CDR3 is TGTGCCAGTAAACAGACAGGGGAATACTACGAGCAGTACTTC.

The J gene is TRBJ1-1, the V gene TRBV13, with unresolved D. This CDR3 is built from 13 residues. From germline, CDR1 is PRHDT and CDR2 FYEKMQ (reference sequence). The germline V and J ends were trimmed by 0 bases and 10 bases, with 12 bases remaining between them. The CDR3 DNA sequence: TGTGCCAGCAGCTTAGGTCCGCCCGGAGGAGCTTTCTTT. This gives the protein CASSLGPPGGAFF.

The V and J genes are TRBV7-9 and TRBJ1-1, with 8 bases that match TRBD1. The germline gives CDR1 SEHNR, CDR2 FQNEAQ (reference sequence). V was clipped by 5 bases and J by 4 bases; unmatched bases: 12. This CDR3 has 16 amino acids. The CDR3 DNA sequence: TGTGCCAGCAGCCCCCGACAGGGGCTTTGGGGCACTGAAGCTTTCTTT. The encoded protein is CASSPRQGLWGTEAFF. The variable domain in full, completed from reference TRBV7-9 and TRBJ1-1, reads DTGVSQNPRHKITKRGQNVTFRCDPISEHNRLYWYRQTLGQGPEFLTYFQNEAQLEKSRLLSDRFSAERPKGSFSTLEIQRTEQGDSAMYLCASSPRQGLWGTEAFFGQGTRLTVV.

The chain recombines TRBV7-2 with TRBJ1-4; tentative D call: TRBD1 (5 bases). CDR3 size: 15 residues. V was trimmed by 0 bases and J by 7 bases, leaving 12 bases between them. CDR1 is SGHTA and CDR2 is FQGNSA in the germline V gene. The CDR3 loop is CASSLARGEGEKLFF. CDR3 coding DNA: TGTGCCAGCAGCTTAGCAAGGGGAGAAGGTGAAAAACTGTTTTTT. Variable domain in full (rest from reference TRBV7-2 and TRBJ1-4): GAGVSQSPSNKVTEKGKDVELRCDPISGHTALYWYRQSLGQGLEFLIYFQGNSAPDKSGLPSDRFSAERTGGSVSTLTIQRTQQEDSAVYLCASSLARGEGEKLFFGSGTQLSVL.

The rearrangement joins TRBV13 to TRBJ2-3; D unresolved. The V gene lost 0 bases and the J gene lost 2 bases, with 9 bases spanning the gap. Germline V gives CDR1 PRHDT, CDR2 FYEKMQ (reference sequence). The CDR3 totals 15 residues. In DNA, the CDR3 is TGTGCCAGCAGCTTAGGCCAGGTCCACACAGATACGCAGTATTTT. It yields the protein CASSLGQVHTDTQYF.

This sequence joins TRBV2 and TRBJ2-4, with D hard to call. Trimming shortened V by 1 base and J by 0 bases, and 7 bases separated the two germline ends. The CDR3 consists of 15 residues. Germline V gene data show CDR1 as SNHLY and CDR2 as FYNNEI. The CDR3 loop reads CASSEEVGAKNIQYF. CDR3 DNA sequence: TGTGCCAGCAGTGAAGAGGTGGGAGCCAAAAACATTCAGTACTTC.

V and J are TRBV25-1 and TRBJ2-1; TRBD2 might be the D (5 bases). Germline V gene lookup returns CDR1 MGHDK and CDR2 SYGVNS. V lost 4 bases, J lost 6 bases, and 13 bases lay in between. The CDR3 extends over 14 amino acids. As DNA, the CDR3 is TGTGCCAGCAGTGCGGTGAGACTATTCAATGAGCAGTTCTTC. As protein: CASSAVRLFNEQFF.

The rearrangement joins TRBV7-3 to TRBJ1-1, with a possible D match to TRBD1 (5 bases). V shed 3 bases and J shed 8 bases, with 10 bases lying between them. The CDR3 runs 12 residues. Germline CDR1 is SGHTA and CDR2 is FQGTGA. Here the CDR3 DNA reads TGTGCCAGCAGCTTTGGGGAGGGGGAAGCTTTCTTT. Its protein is CASSFGEGEAFF. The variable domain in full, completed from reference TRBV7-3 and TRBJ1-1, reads GAGVSQTPSNKVTEKGKYVELRCDPISGHTALYWYRQSLGQGPEFLIYFQGTGAADDSGLPNDRFFAVRPEGSVSTLKIQRTERGDSAVYLCASSFGEGEAFFGQGTRLTVV.

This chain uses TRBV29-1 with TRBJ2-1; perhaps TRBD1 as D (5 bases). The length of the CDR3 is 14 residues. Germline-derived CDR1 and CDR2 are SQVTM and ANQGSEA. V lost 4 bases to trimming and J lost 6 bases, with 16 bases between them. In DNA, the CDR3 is TGCAGCGTTGGGGGTTGGCAGGGCACCAATGAGCAGTTCTTC. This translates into CSVGGWQGTNEQFF.

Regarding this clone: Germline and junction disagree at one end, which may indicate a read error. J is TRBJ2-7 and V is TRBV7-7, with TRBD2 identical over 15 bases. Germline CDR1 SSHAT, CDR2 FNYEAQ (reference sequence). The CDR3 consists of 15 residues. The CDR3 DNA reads TGTGCTAGCAGCCCGGGACTAGCGGGAGGCTACGAGCAGTACTTC. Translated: CASSPGLAGGYEQYF. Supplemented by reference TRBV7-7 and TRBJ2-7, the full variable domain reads GAGVSQSPRYKVTKRGQDVTLRCDPISSHATLYWYQQALGQGPEFLTYFNYEAQPDKSGLPSDRFSAERPEGSISTLTIQRTEQRDSAMYRCASSPGLAGGYEQYFGPGTRLTVT.

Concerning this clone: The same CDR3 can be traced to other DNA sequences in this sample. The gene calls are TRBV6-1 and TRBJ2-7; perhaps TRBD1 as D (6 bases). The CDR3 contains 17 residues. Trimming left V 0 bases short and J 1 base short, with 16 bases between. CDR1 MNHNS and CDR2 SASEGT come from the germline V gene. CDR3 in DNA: TGTGCCAGCAGTGAAGCTTCACCGGGACAAGGATCCTACGAGCAGTACTTC. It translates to CASSEASPGQGSYEQYF.

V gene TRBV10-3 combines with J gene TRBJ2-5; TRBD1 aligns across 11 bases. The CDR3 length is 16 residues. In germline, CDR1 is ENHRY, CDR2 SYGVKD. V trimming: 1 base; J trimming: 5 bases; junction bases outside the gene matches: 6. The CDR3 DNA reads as TGTGCCATCAGTGAGTTAGGACAGGGGGCTTGGGAGACCCAGTACTTC. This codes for CAISELGQGAWETQYF.

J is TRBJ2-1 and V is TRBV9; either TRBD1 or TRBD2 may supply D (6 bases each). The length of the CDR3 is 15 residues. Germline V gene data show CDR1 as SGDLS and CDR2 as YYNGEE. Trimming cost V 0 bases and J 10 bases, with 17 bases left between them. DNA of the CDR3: TGTGCCAGCAGCGTAGAGGGGGGAACGGGAGTCGAGCAGTTCTTC. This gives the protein CASSVEGGTGVEQFF.

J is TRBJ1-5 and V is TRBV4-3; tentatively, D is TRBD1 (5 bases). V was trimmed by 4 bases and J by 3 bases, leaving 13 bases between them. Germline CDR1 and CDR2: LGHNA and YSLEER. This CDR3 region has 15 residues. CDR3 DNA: TGCGCCAGCAGCCCAGGAGAGGGGCTCAATCAGCCCCAGCATTTT. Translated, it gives CASSPGEGLNQPQHF.

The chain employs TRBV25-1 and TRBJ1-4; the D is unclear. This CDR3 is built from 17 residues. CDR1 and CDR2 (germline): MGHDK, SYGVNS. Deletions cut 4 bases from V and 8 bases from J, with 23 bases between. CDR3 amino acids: CASSVGFEGWSLEKLFF. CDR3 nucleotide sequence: TGTGCCAGCAGTGTGGGGTTTGAGGGTTGGAGTTTGGAAAAACTGTTTTTT.

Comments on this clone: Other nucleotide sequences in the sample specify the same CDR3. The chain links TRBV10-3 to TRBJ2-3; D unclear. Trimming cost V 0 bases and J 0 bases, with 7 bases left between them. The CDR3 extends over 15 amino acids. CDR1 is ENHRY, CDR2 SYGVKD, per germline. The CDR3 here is CAISESRSSTDTQYF. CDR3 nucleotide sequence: TGTGCCATCAGTGAGTCGAGGTCTAGCACAGATACGCAGTATTTT.